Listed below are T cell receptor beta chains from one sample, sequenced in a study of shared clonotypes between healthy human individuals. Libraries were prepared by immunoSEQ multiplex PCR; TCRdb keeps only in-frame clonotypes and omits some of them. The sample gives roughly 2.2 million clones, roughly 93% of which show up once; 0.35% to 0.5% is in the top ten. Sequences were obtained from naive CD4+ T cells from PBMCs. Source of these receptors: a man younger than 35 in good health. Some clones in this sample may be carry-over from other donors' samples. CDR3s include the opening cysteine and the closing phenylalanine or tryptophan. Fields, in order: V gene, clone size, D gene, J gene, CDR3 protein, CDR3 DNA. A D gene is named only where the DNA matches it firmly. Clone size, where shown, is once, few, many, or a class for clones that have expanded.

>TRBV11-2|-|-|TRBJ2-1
CASSLAGPIGNEQFF
TGTGCCAGCAGCTTGGCAGGGCCAATAGGTAATGAGCAGTTCTTC
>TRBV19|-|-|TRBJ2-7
CASSIGLGGGDEQYF
TGTGCCAGTAGTATAGGTTTGGGAGGAGGGGACGAGCAGTACTTC
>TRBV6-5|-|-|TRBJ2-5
CASSYFSGEETQYF
TGTGCCAGCAGTTACTTTTCGGGGGAGGAGACCCAGTACTTC
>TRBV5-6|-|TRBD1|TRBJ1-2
CASRPQGGNYGYTF
TGTGCCAGCAGGCCCCAGGGGGGAAACTATGGCTACACCTTC
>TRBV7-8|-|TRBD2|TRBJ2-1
CASSLELAEYNEQFF
TGTGCCAGCAGCTTAGAACTAGCGGAGTACAATGAGCAGTTCTTC
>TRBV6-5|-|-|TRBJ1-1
CASSSGGGNTEAFF
TGTGCCAGCAGTTCCGGAGGTGGAAACACTGAAGCTTTCTTT
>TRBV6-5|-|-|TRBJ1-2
CASSQGILGYTF
TGTGCCAGCAGTCAGGGGATTCTTGGCTACACCTTC
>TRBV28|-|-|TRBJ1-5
CASSLVSPSQPQHF
TGTGCCAGCAGTTTAGTTAGTCCGAGTCAGCCCCAGCATTTT
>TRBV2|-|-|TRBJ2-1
CASSLESNEQFF
TGTGCCAGCAGCCTGGAATCCAATGAGCAGTTCTTC
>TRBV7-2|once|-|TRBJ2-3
CASSSNSPFTDTQYF
TGTGCCAGCAGCTCCAACTCCCCTTTTACAGATACGCAGTATTTT
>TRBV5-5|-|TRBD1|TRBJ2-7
CASSSKGQGVVYEQYF
TGTGCCAGCAGCTCAAAGGGACAGGGGGTAGTGTACGAGCAGTACTTC
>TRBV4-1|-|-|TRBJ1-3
CASSQSLQGLGNTIYF
TGCGCCAGCAGCCAAAGCCTACAGGGCCTCGGAAACACCATATATTTT
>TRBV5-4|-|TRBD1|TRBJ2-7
CASSLGSTGVTNEQYF
TGTGCCAGCAGCTTGGGTAGTACAGGGGTGACTAACGAGCAGTACTTC
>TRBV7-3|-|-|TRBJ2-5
CASSLTAQETQYF
TGTGCCAGCAGCTTAACAGCACAAGAGACCCAGTACTTC
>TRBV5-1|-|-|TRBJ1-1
CASSRVLNTEAFF
TGCGCCAGCTCCAGAGTTTTGAACACTGAAGCTTTCTTT
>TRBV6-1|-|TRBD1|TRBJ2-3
CASRDPGTATDTQYF
TGTGCCAGCAGAGATCCCGGGACAGCCACAGATACGCAGTATTTT
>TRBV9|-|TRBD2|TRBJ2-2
CASSGGTSWGTGELFF
TGTGCCAGCAGCGGCGGGACTAGCTGGGGGACCGGGGAGCTGTTTTTT
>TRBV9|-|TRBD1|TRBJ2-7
CASSASGTGTEQYF
TGTGCCAGCAGCGCTTCCGGGACAGGCACCGAGCAGTACTTC
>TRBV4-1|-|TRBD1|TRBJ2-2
CASSHEINRGAGELFF
TGCGCCAGCAGCCACGAAATTAACAGGGGAGCCGGGGAGCTGTTTTTT
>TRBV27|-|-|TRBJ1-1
CASSNLGWQDEAEAFF
TGTGCCAGCAGCAACCTCGGTTGGCAGGATGAGGCTGAAGCTTTCTTT
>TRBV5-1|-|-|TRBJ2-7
CASSLKRGATQQYF
TGCGCCAGCAGCTTGAAAAGGGGCGCGACTCAGCAGTACTTC
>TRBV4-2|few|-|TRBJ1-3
CASSQEQASGNTIYF
TGTGCCAGCAGCCAAGAACAAGCCTCTGGAAACACCATATATTTT
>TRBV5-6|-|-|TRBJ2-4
CASSLFRNIQYF
TGTGCCAGCAGCTTGTTCCGAAACATTCAGTACTTC
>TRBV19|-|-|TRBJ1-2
CASSAWGGRVNGYTF
TGTGCCAGTAGTGCATGGGGGGGCCGAGTTAATGGCTACACCTTC
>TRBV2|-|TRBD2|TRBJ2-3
CASRLAGVGTDTQYF
TGTGCCAGCAGATTAGCGGGAGTGGGCACAGATACGCAGTATTTT
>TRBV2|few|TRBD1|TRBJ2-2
CATRPGGTGELFF
TGTGCCACCAGACCAGGGGGAACCGGGGAGCTGTTTTTT
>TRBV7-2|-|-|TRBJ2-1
CASSLAVAPYNEQFF
TGTGCCAGCAGCTTAGCAGTGGCCCCCTACAATGAGCAGTTCTTC
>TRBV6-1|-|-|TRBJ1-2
CASSEATYGYTF
TGTGCCAGCAGTGAAGCTACTTATGGCTACACCTTC
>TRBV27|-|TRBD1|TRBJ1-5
CASSAMGQGFGGNQPQHF
TGTGCCAGCAGCGCGATGGGACAGGGTTTCGGTGGCAATCAGCCCCAGCATTTT
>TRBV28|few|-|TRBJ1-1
CASSTPLEAFF
TGTGCCAGCAGTACGCCCCTTGAAGCTTTCTTT
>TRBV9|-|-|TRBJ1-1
CASSDTGGLPTEAFF
TGTGCCAGCAGTGATACGGGGGGGCTGCCCACTGAAGCTTTCTTT
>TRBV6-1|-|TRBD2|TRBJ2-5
CASSELRGGLAGAETQYF
TGTGCCAGCAGTGAATTGAGGGGGGGGCTAGCGGGAGCAGAGACCCAGTACTTC
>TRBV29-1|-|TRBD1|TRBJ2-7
CSVEVRQGTYEQYF
TGCAGCGTTGAAGTGAGACAGGGGACCTACGAGCAGTACTTC
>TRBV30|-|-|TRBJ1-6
CAWNRVVSYNSPLHF
TGTGCCTGGAACAGGGTGGTCTCCTATAATTCACCCCTCCACTTT
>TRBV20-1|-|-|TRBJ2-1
CSKTRGDEQFF
TGCAGTAAAACTAGGGGCGATGAGCAGTTCTTC
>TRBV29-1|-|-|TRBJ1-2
CSVSLLAFDYGYTF
TGCAGCGTTTCGTTGCTGGCATTCGACTATGGCTACACCTTC
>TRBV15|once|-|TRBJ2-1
CATSRDRLEYNEQFF
TGTGCCACCAGCAGAGATCGACTAGAGTACAATGAGCAGTTCTTC
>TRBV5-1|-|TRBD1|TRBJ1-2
CASSLTGTGVYGYTF
TGCGCCAGCAGCTTAACCGGGACAGGCGTCTATGGCTACACCTTC
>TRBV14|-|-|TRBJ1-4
CASSHGWEKLFF
TGTGCCAGCAGCCACGGGTGGGAAAAACTGTTTTTT
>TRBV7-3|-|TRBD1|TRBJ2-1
CASSSQSTGGKFF
TGTGCCAGCAGCTCCCAGAGTACAGGGGGCAAGTTCTTC